The subject of this entry is one T cell receptor beta chain. Its antigen is unidentified. The sample comes from a study of graft-versus-host responses after intestinal transplantation. The overall study: All of the recipients had induction that used anti-thymocyte globulin, then tacrolimus and steroids for about 3 years.

With 5 bases removed from V and 2 bases from J, the gap between germline ends came to 15 bases. Germline V gives CDR1 MGHRA, CDR2 YSYEKL. The CDR3 extends over 15 amino acids. General study findings and limits: Some GvH clones were seen earlier in gut or blood, suggesting intestinal origin. After transplant, early declines in HvG clones were associated with peak levels of circulating GvH clones.

Here immunoSEQ multiplex PCR was the method, and the copy in TCRdb shows in-frame clones only, minus some. The sample has some 87,000 clones; 90% to 95% are singletons. The source material was unstimulated CD8+ T cells sorted from spleen or lymph node cells, sampled before transplant. V and J are TRBV4-1 and TRBJ1-2; D is uncertain. This sequence was found in a human donor who was the organ donor for an intestinal transplant. The CDR3 bases are TGCGCCAGCAGCAAGGAGCCGACGGGAAACTATGGCTACACCTTC. As protein: CASSKEPTGNYGYTF.